The clone carrying this T cell receptor (beta chain) was observed at least ten times. Its antigen is unknown. Sequencing ends 3 residues short of the CDR3 end; the germline J gene provides the rest. This sample was included in a study of T cell clonality in common variable immunodeficiency. Generated by immunoSEQ multiplex PCR, the TCRdb table keeps only in-frame clones and is missing some. Altogether about 45,000 clones were found in the sample, and no singletons occur. General study results and limits: What drives increased CVID clonality needs T cell subpopulation sequencing.

The CDR3 sequence is 16 residues long. Deletions cut 0 bases from V and 7 bases from J, with 16 bases between. Germline loops: CDR1 DFQATT, CDR2 SNEGSKA (reference sequence). The rearrangement uses TRBV20-1 and TRBJ1-6; D gene ambiguous. This sequence originates from a person aged 18 to 69 in good health. The source material was peripheral blood mononuclear cells. The chain's CDR3 is CSARDGSSLENSPLHF. The covered CDR3 bases are TGCAGTGCTAGAGATGGGTCGTCCCTAGAAAATTCACCC.